This TCR beta chain was captured in a study of T cells expressing NK-cell markers. Study in general: From sorted CD3+CD56+NKG2C+, CD3+CD56+NKG2C- and CD3+CD56-NKG2C+ T cells came the TCR beta repertoires.

TCRdb reprocessed the 5' RACE reads, keeping one entry per CDR3 protein, no DNA. The sample holds about 460,000 distinct CDR3 sequences. Per the germline V gene, CDR1 is DFQATT and CDR2 is SNEGSKA (reference sequence). The CDR3 contains 14 residues. This TCR came from a woman between 50 and 59 years old in good health. The gene calls are TRBV20-1 and TRBJ1-1; TCRdb returns TRBD1, unconfirmable since there is no DNA. The sequenced sample consisted of blood T cells: a sorted CD56 or NKG2C T cell subset, CD4+ or CD8+ T cells, or bulk PBMC T cells (not recorded which). The CDR3 loop reads CSASYRGRNTEAFF.